The clone carrying this T cell receptor beta chain was seen a handful of times. The antigen remains undetermined. This record comes from a study of cytomegalovirus exposure and HLA in healthy donors. Notes on the study in general: About 87% or about 30% of the time was how often most TCR beta V segments were productive, according to an earlier analysis. The study recorded 160 or so TCR beta chains that were cytomegalovirus-associated. What a later analysis reportedly showed was that an Asian-associated ancestry cluster had fewer N-insertions than the approximately 700-donor mean. The likely explanation for a cluster of highly shared sequence variants was sequencing artifact.

60 Vbeta and 13 Jbeta primers were used in PCR. Data came from immunoSEQ multiplex PCR; TCRdb stores just in-frame clones and leaves some out. The data hold nearly 200,000 clones, with 79% observed a single time. With 2 bases removed from V and 7 bases from J, the gap between germline ends came to 11 bases. Germline lookup yields CDR1 SGHTA and CDR2 FQGNSA. This CDR3 contains 13 residues. The receptor's source is a male donor in good health and CMV-seropositive. Sample: PBMCs. The rearrangement joins TRBV7-2 to TRBJ1-2; D unclear. Written as DNA, the CDR3 is TGTGCCAGCAGCTTATTGAGGGAACTTGGCTACACCTTC. Its protein is CASSLLRELGYTF.